This TCR beta chain was sequenced during a study of blood T cell repertoires in COVID-19. Turning to the study itself: Sites in the United States, Italy and Spain provided acute and convalescent COVID-19 samples.

V lost 0 bases to trimming and J lost 5 bases, with 15 bases between them. Germline lookup yields CDR1 SGHRS and CDR2 YFSETQ. The CDR3 totals 15 residues. Original data processing: Amplification of reference gene primers was used by the study to estimate nucleated cell counts. Profiling relied on immunoSEQ multiplex PCR, and the TCRdb table lists in-frame clones only, not all of them. V, J and clone size are those of that table, while D and trimming were read from the DNA. The data contain some 260,000 clones, about 88% of them seen just once; the ten biggest clones take up around 0.98%. This TCR was recovered from a woman aged 40 to 50 who had recovered from COVID-19. The chain recombines TRBV5-1 with TRBJ2-7; D possibly corresponds to TRBD1 (7 bases). Sequencing was done on a sample of peripheral blood. The CDR3 DNA reads as TGCGCCAGCAGCTTGGAAGTCGCAGGGGGGCACGAGCAGTACGTC. Protein: CASSLEVAGGHEQYV.